What follows are 32 T cell receptor beta chains derived from one specimen sequenced in a study of blood T cell repertoires in COVID-19. Profiling relied on immunoSEQ multiplex PCR, and the TCRdb table lists in-frame clones only, not all of them. The data hold 150,000 to 200,000 clones, with 81% observed a single time. Sequenced sample: PBMCs or T cells enriched from blood (not recorded which). These receptors originate from a woman between 35 and 50 years old with acute COVID-19.

The chain has TRBV5-4 and TRBJ2-7; the D is unclear. CDR1 is SGHNT and CDR2 is YYREEE in the germline V gene (reference sequence). V gave up 2 bases and J gave up 0 bases, with 9 bases separating them. The CDR3 consists of 14 residues. The CDR3 spells CASSFGSSSYEQYF. CDR3 coding DNA: TGTGCCAGCAGCTTCGGGTCTAGCTCCTACGAGCAGTACTTC.

The rearrangement joins TRBV3-1 (or the pseudogene TRBV3-2) to TRBJ2-1, with 10 bases aligning to TRBD2. This CDR3 has 22 amino acids. CDR1 and CDR2 from the germline V gene are LGHDT and YNNKEL (reference sequence). Trimming took 0 bases from V and 6 from J; bases not matched to a gene: 23. The CDR3 DNA follows: TGTGCCAGCAGCCAAGATTCGCGTCTAGTTTTTACTAGCGGGACTGCGGGCAATGAGCAGTTCTTC. It translates to CASSQDSRLVFTSGTAGNEQFF.

The chain combines TRBV24-1 with TRBJ2-3; tentatively, D is TRBD1 (5 bases). Trimming pared 2 bases from V and 0 bases from J, leaving 8 bases between. Germline CDR1 reads KGHDR; CDR2 reads SFDVKD. The CDR3 sequence is 15 residues long. Here the CDR3 DNA reads TGTGCCACCAGTGATTCCAGGGAAAGCACAGATACGCAGTATTTT. Translation gives CATSDSRESTDTQYF.

Note on this clone: Within the sample, other DNA sequences also encode this same CDR3. This sequence joins TRBV12-3 or TRBV12-4 and TRBJ1-1; tentatively, D is TRBD1 (5 bases). CDR3 length: 12 amino acids. V lost 6 bases, J lost 4 bases, and 9 bases lay in between. CDR3: CASRTGGTEAFF. The CDR3 coding sequence is TGTGCCAGCAGAACCGGGGGCACTGAAGCTTTCTTT.

This clone was observed once. The V call is TRBV2, the J call TRBJ2-1; 10 bases are shared with TRBD1. The CDR3 runs to 17 residues. After removal of 6 bases from V and 5 bases from J, the junction contained 13 bases not matched to a gene. Germline-derived CDR1 and CDR2 are SNHLY and FYNNEI. CDR3 loop: CASSDLKWTGGDNEQFF. In nucleotides, the CDR3 is TGTGCCAGCAGCGATCTCAAATGGACAGGGGGGGACAATGAGCAGTTCTTC.

V and J are TRBV9 and TRBJ2-7; 7 bases align to TRBD2. Germline-derived CDR1 and CDR2 are SGDLS and YYNGEE. This CDR3 comprises 16 residues. The V gene end was trimmed by 2 bases and the J gene end by 2 bases; junction bases not matched to a gene: 10. CDR3 nucleotides: TGTGCCAGCAGCGTTGGGTCGGCGGGAGCCCCCTACGAGCAGTACTTC. It encodes CASSVGSAGAPYEQYF.

The genes are TRBV2 and TRBJ1-5; D is possibly TRBD1 (5 bases). V was pared by 8 bases and J by 2 bases, with 10 bases between. Germline CDR1 SNHLY, CDR2 FYNNEI. The CDR3 sequence is 13 residues long. The CDR3 region is CASVRDGNQPQHF. The CDR3 nucleotides read TGTGCCAGCGTCAGGGATGGCAATCAGCCCCAGCATTTT.

The rearrangement links TRBV4-1 to TRBJ2-3; TRBD2 aligns across 11 bases. This CDR3 has 20 amino acids. Germline lookup yields CDR1 MGHRA and CDR2 YSYEKL. Unmatched junction bases numbered 13, after V lost 2 bases and J lost 0 bases. Here the CDR3 DNA reads TGCGCCAGCAGCCAAACCTCCGGGACTAGCGGCGCATCTAGCACAGATACGCAGTATTTT. Translated, it gives CASSQTSGTSGASSTDTQYF.

The chain joins TRBV7-9 to TRBJ2-3; 9 bases match TRBD2. Germline values: CDR1 SEHNR, CDR2 FQNEAQ (reference sequence). With V trimmed by 1 base and J by 0 bases, 2 bases remained unmatched. The CDR3 has 16 residues. CDR3 in amino acids: CASSLGLAASTDTQYF. The CDR3, as DNA: TGTGCCAGCAGCTTAGGACTAGCGGCTAGCACAGATACGCAGTATTTT.

This chain links TRBV5-1 with TRBJ1-1; 7 bases are shared with TRBD1. With 0 bases clipped from V and 0 bases from J, the junction kept 2 bases outside the gene matches. CDR3 length: 15 amino acids. Germline CDR1 reads SGHRS; CDR2 reads YFSETQ. The CDR3: CASSLGGQVNTEAFF. The CDR3 nucleotides read TGCGCCAGCAGCTTGGGAGGACAGGTGAACACTGAAGCTTTCTTT.

The V gene is TRBV18, the J gene TRBJ2-7; D is ambiguous. V lost 2 bases and J lost 5, with 13 bases in between. Germline V gives CDR1 KGHSH, CDR2 LQKENI. This CDR3 spans 14 amino acids. CDR3 nucleotides: TGTGCCAGCTCACCAACTTCCGCAGGCCACGAGCAGTACTTC. It specifies CASSPTSAGHEQYF.

This clone was counted only a few times. This chain uses TRBV12-3 or TRBV12-4 with TRBJ1-2, with a tentative D call TRBD1 (5 bases). The CDR3 is 13 residues long. Trimming shortened V by 3 bases and J by 3 bases, and 8 bases separated the two germline ends. CDR3 nucleotides: TGTGCCAGCAGTTTTGGGACTGACTATGGCTACACCTTC. This encodes CASSFGTDYGYTF.

The chain employs TRBV7-9 and TRBJ1-2, with a tentative D call TRBD1 (5 bases). Germline values: CDR1 SEHNR, CDR2 FQNEAQ (reference sequence). The CDR3 consists of 14 residues. Between the trimmed V and J ends, which lost 5 bases and 13 bases, there was a span of 23 bases. The CDR3 loop is CASSPTEGGRAVTF. The CDR3, as DNA: TGTGCCAGCAGCCCTACGGAGGGCGGCAGGGCGGTCACCTTC.

This clone appeared once. V gene TRBV29-1 combines with J gene TRBJ1-1; 7 bases agree with TRBD1. The V gene end was trimmed by 5 bases and the J gene end by 8 bases; junction bases not matched to a gene: 5. Germline lookup yields CDR1 SQVTM and CDR2 ANQGSEA. The CDR3 consists of 11 residues. The CDR3 loop reads CSVTRDREAFF. In DNA form, the CDR3 reads TGCAGCGTTACCCGGGACAGAGAAGCTTTCTTT.

The chain couples TRBV2 to TRBJ2-3; 13 bases are a match to TRBD2. The CDR3 consists of 19 residues. Germline V CDR1 and CDR2: SNHLY, FYNNEI. Unmatched junction bases numbered 13, after V lost 6 bases and J lost 1 base. CDR3 region: CASSHRKLAGGRGTDTQYF. CDR3 DNA: TGTGCCAGCAGCCATCGAAAACTAGCGGGAGGGCGGGGCACAGATACGCAGTATTTT. Full variable domain (remainder filled in from reference TRBV2 and TRBJ2-3): EPEVTQTPSHQVTQMGQEVILRCVPISNHLYFYWYRQILGQKVEFLVSFYNNEISEKSEIFDDQFSVERPDGSNFTLKIRSTKLEDSAMYFCASSHRKLAGGRGTDTQYFGPGTRLTVL.

The gene calls are TRBV19 and TRBJ2-7, with TRBD1 as a possible D gene (6 bases). The CDR3 is 15 residues long. Trimming stripped 3 bases from V and 2 bases from J, with 14 bases between. CDR1 and CDR2 (germline): LNHDA, SQIVND (reference sequence). The CDR3 here is CASSITGFGTYEQYF. The CDR3 DNA follows: TGTGCCAGTAGTATTACAGGGTTCGGAACCTACGAGCAGTACTTC.

In the case of this clone: In the same sample, other DNA sequences code for this CDR3. V is TRBV30 and J is TRBJ1-2; 9 bases match TRBD1. The V segment lost 5 bases and the J segment 2 bases; nucleotides outside the gene matches: 0. CDR1 and CDR2 (germline): GTSNPN, SVGIG (reference sequence). The CDR3 is 12 residues long. CDR3 in amino acids: CAWGTGNYGYTF. The CDR3, as DNA: TGTGCCTGGGGGACAGGGAACTATGGCTACACCTTC.

V gene TRBV6-5 combines with J gene TRBJ2-3, with 14 bases matching TRBD2. Germline loops: CDR1 MNHEY, CDR2 SVGAGI. With 5 bases clipped from V and 6 bases from J, the junction kept 4 bases outside the gene matches. The CDR3 is 15 residues long. The CDR3 protein is CASSLGTSGSDTQYF. DNA for the CDR3: TGTGCCAGCAGTCTAGGGACTAGCGGGAGTGATACGCAGTATTTT.

The chain is built from TRBV2 and TRBJ1-3; D call uncertain. Trimming cost V 3 bases and J 0 bases, with 9 bases left between them. The germline V gene encodes CDR1 SNHLY and CDR2 FYNNEI. The CDR3 contains 15 residues. The CDR3 DNA reads TGTGCCAGCAGTGAGATGGGGAGCTCTGGAAACACCATATATTTT. Amino acids: CASSEMGSSGNTIYF.

The V call is TRBV11-2, the J call TRBJ2-6, with TRBD2 as a possible D gene (7 bases). Germline CDR1 reads SGHAT; CDR2 reads FQNNGV. V gave up 5 bases and J gave up 1 base, with 18 bases separating them. The CDR3 is 18 amino acids. Here the CDR3 DNA reads TGTGCCAGCAGCCGCTTGGGGGGGCGCGGGTCTGGGGCCAACGTCCTGACTTTC. Translation gives CASSRLGGRGSGANVLTF.

The chain recombines TRBV7-3 with TRBJ2-1, with TRBD2 matching over 11 bases. The CDR3 covers 15 residues. V shed 2 bases and J 10 bases; nucleotides not matched to a gene: 7. CDR1 and CDR2 (germline): SGHTA, FQGTGA. CDR3 region: CASSLSASGRLEQFF. As DNA, the CDR3 is TGTGCCAGCAGCTTATCGGCTAGCGGGAGGCTCGAGCAGTTCTTC.

The chain employs TRBV6-1 and TRBJ2-7; 7 bases line up with TRBD1. Trimming took 3 bases from V and 0 from J; bases not matched to a gene: 8. The germline gives CDR1 MNHNS, CDR2 SASEGT. This CDR3 is built from 16 residues. The DNA of the CDR3 is TGTGCCAGCAGTGATATCAGTTGGGACAGCTCCTACGAGCAGTACTTC. Translated, it gives CASSDISWDSSYEQYF.

CDR3 DNA sequence: TGTGCCAGCAGCCCTAAAGCGGGTCTCTCCTACAATGAGCAGTTCTTC. This gives the protein CASSPKAGLSYNEQFF. The gene calls are TRBV13 and TRBJ2-1, with D perhaps matching TRBD2 (6 bases). CDR3 length: 16 residues. V dropped 5 bases and J dropped 0 bases, with 14 bases sitting between them. CDR1 is PRHDT and CDR2 is FYEKMQ in the germline V gene (reference sequence).

The chain is built from TRBV5-1 and TRBJ1-2; 10 bases line up with TRBD1. The germline CDR1 and CDR2 sequences are SGHRS and YFSETQ. The CDR3 runs to 12 residues. The CDR3 spells CAGDRGRLGYTF. Here the CDR3 DNA reads TGCGCTGGCGACAGGGGGCGTCTTGGCTACACCTTC. Using reference TRBV5-1 and TRBJ1-2 for the parts outside the CDR3, the full variable domain is KAGVTQTPRYLIKTRGQQVTLSCSPISGHRSVSWYQQTPGQGLQFLFEYFSETQRNKGNFPGRFSGRQFSNSRSEMNVSTLELGDSALYLCAGDRGRLGYTFGSGTRLTVV.

V is TRBV6-1 and J is TRBJ1-2; D is possibly TRBD1 (6 bases). V dropped 0 bases and J dropped 7 bases, with 12 bases sitting between them. The CDR3 is 14 amino acids. Germline V gene sequence: CDR1 MNHNS, CDR2 SASEGT. In DNA, the CDR3 is TGTGCCAGCAGTGAAGCCCACACAGGGATTGGCTACACCTTC. The encoded protein is CASSEAHTGIGYTF.

The rearrangement joins TRBV12-5 to TRBJ1-5; a possible D gene is TRBD1 (5 bases). The germline CDR1 and CDR2 sequences are LGHNT and FRNRAP. Trimming shortened V by 7 bases and J by 11 bases, and 15 bases separated the two germline ends. There are 12 residues in the CDR3. The CDR3 region is CASALEGRAQHF. CDR3 in DNA: TGTGCTAGTGCCCTGGAGGGGAGGGCCCAGCATTTT.

V usage is TRBV19 and J usage is TRBJ1-2; D gene unclear. V shed 0 bases and J shed 0 bases, with 5 bases lying between them. Germline-derived CDR1 and CDR2 are LNHDA and SQIVND (reference sequence). CDR3 length: 14 residues. The CDR3 loop is CASSIEGANYGYTF. The CDR3 region has the DNA TGTGCCAGTAGTATAGAGGGAGCTAACTATGGCTACACCTTC.

The chain is built from TRBV20-1 and TRBJ2-7; perhaps TRBD2 as D (5 bases). This CDR3 has 11 residues. V lost 6 bases, J lost 4 bases, and 10 bases lay in between. Germline CDR1 DFQATT, CDR2 SNEGSKA (reference sequence). The CDR3 spells CSARSGYEQYF. CDR3 bases: TGCAGTGCCCGGAGCGGATACGAGCAGTACTTC.

The chain links TRBV25-1 to TRBJ2-1, with TRBD2 matching over 11 bases. V lost 7 bases and J lost 5; bases outside the gene matches: 7. The germline CDR1 and CDR2 sequences are MGHDK and SYGVNS. The CDR3 totals 15 residues. The CDR3 sequence is CASTTGTSGHNEQFF. DNA of the CDR3: TGTGCCAGCACCACAGGGACTAGCGGCCACAATGAGCAGTTCTTC. Based on the CDR3 plus reference TRBV25-1 and TRBJ2-1, the full variable domain is EADIYQTPRYLVIGTGKKITLECSQTMGHDKMYWYQQDPGMELHLIHYSYGVNSTEKGDLSSESTVSRIRTEHFPLTLESARPSHTSQYLCASTTGTSGHNEQFFGPGTRLTVL.

This clone occurred once. The CDR3 region has the DNA TGCGCCAGCAGCCGGGACAGGGGTACCTACGAGCAGTACTTC. It codes for CASSRDRGTYEQYF. The V call is TRBV5-1, the J call TRBJ2-7, with 10 bases aligning to TRBD1. CDR3 length: 14 residues. The V gene's germline CDR1 is SGHRS and CDR2 YFSETQ. The V gene end was trimmed by 4 bases and the J gene end by 2 bases; junction bases not matched to a gene: 3.

The genes are TRBV30 and TRBJ2-1; 8 nucleotides match TRBD1. Germline CDR1 and CDR2: GTSNPN and SVGIG (reference sequence). This CDR3 has 14 residues. V shed 0 bases and J 8 bases; nucleotides not matched to a gene: 6. CDR3 sequence reads: CAWSVIGQGDEQFF. CDR3 DNA sequence: TGTGCCTGGAGTGTAATTGGACAGGGCGATGAGCAGTTCTTC. Combining the CDR3 with reference TRBV30 and TRBJ2-1 gives the whole variable domain SQTIHQWPATLVQPVGSPLSLECTVEGTSNPNLYWYRQAAGRGLQLLFYSVGIGQISSEVPQNLSASRPQDRQFILSSKKLLLSDSGFYLCAWSVIGQGDEQFFGPGTRLTVL.

The genes are TRBV13 and TRBJ1-3; tentative D call: TRBD1 (6 bases). This CDR3 contains 14 residues. Germline-derived CDR1 and CDR2 are PRHDT and FYEKMQ (reference sequence). The V gene lost 1 base and the J gene lost 4 bases, with 8 bases spanning the gap. The CDR3, as DNA: TGTGCCAGCAGCTTAGCAGGGGCCGGAAACACCATATATTTT. Translation gives CASSLAGAGNTIYF.